The 28 T cell receptor beta chains reported below all come from one sample, sequenced in a study of T cells after yellow fever vaccination. TCRdb redid the calling of the 5' RACE reads with MiXCR, one entry per CDR3 protein. Found here are roughly 520,000 distinct CDR3 sequences, just over 20% of them singletons; the top ten hold 15% to 20%. Source: PBMCs, taken about 20 days after the first yellow fever vaccination. The receptors come from a young man who received the YFV17D yellow fever vaccine.

This clonotype has only a few counts. This chain joins TRBV4-1 and TRBJ1-3; maybe TRBD1 (5 bases). The germline V and J ends were trimmed by 1 base and 5 bases, with 24 bases remaining between them. The germline CDR1 and CDR2 sequences are MGHRA and YSYEKL. The CDR3 runs to 19 residues. The CDR3 DNA reads TGCGCCAGCAGCCAAGCTGGTTCCAAGGGCAACAGGAGAAGAAACACCATATATTTT. It translates to CASSQAGSKGNRRRNTIYF.

Only a few counts were recorded for this clonotype. The rearrangement joins TRBV4-1 to TRBJ1-1, with 7 bases fitting TRBD1. V lost 1 base, J lost 1 base, and 9 bases stayed unmatched. The V gene's germline CDR1 is MGHRA and CDR2 YSYEKL. The CDR3 is 17 amino acids. The CDR3 DNA is TGCGCCAGCAGCCAAGGACCGCTCCGACAGGGGAACACTGAAGCTTTCTTT. Amino acids: CASSQGPLRQGNTEAFF.

The chain is built from TRBV4-3 and TRBJ2-3, with a tentative D call TRBD2 (6 bases). The germline V gene has CDR1 LGHNA and CDR2 YSLEER. The ends were cut back, 5 bases at V and 3 bases at J, with 12 bases in the middle. There are 14 residues in the CDR3. The CDR3 DNA sequence: TGCGCCAGCAGCGGTGGGGGGACTACAGATACGCAGTATTTT. Translation gives CASSGGGTTDTQYF.

The chain recombines TRBV14 with TRBJ2-7; possibly TRBD1 or TRBD2 for D (6 bases each). This CDR3 is 17 amino acids long. Between the trimmed V and J ends, which lost 3 bases and 0 bases, there was a span of 18 bases. Germline assignment: CDR1 SGHDN and CDR2 FVKESK. The CDR3 loop is CASSHRREDSGSYEQYV. CDR3 nucleotides: TGTGCCAGCAGCCACCGGAGGGAGGACAGCGGCTCCTACGAGCAGTACGTC.

This clonotype occurred many times. This sequence joins TRBV4-3 and TRBJ1-2, with 7 bases lining up with TRBD1. The CDR3 sequence is 16 residues long. V lost 1 base, J lost 5 bases, and 10 bases stayed unmatched. Germline V gives CDR1 LGHNA, CDR2 YSLEER. Here the CDR3 DNA reads TGCGCCAGCAGCCAAGTAACGGAGACAGGGCCGTATGGCTACACCTTC. It yields the protein CASSQVTETGPYGYTF.

This clonotype occurred once. The chain is built from TRBV7-9 and TRBJ1-5, with 8 bases aligning to TRBD1. Looked up from germline, CDR1 is SEHNR and CDR2 is FQNEAQ (reference sequence). CDR3 size: 14 residues. Trimming removed 1 base from V and 8 bases from J; junction bases left unmatched: 4. The CDR3 loop is CASSLEGQGKPQHF. CDR3 coding DNA: TGTGCCAGCAGCTTAGAAGGACAGGGAAAGCCCCAGCATTTT.

This clonotype was seen only a few times. The CDR3 nucleotides read TGTGCCAGCGGACGGAACTCTGGGGCCAACGTCCTGACTTTC. As protein: CASGRNSGANVLTF. This chain links TRBV7-2 with TRBJ2-6; D not resolved. Germline-derived CDR1 and CDR2 are SGHTA and FQGNSA. There are 14 residues in the CDR3. The germline V and J ends were trimmed by 8 bases and 0 bases, with 8 bases remaining between them. Based on the CDR3 plus reference TRBV7-2 and TRBJ2-6, the full variable domain is GAGVSQSPSNKVTEKGKDVELRCDPISGHTALYWYRQSLGQGLEFLIYFQGNSAPDKSGLPSDRFSAERTGGSVSTLTIQRTQQEDSAVYLCASGRNSGANVLTFGAGSRLTVL.

Written as DNA, the CDR3 is TGCGCCAGCACCCTTCGGGACAGTGGAAGCTACGAGCAGTACTTC. Translated: CASTLRDSGSYEQYF. The V and J genes are TRBV5-1 and TRBJ2-7, with TRBD1 matching over 7 bases. V shed 6 bases and J 3 bases; nucleotides not matched to a gene: 12. Germline V gene sequence: CDR1 SGHRS, CDR2 YFSETQ. The CDR3 is 15 residues long.

This clonotype was picked up a small number of times. The chain couples TRBV5-6 to TRBJ1-6, with D hard to call. CDR1 is SGHDT, CDR2 YYEEEE, per germline. This CDR3 has 15 residues. The V end lost 2 bases, the J end lost 6 bases, and 12 bases lay between the germline ends. Written as DNA, the CDR3 is TGTGCCAGCAGCTTAGGACCTGTTGGTAATTCACCCCTCCACTTT. This translates into CASSLGPVGNSPLHF.

This clonotype showed up just a few times. The genes are TRBV11-1 and TRBJ2-1; D not resolved. V was cut by 3 bases and J by 1 base, with 10 bases left in between. The CDR3 totals 15 residues. Germline CDR1 is SGHAT and CDR2 is FQDESV (reference sequence). The CDR3 sequence is CASSFAQISYNEQFF. The CDR3 DNA is TGTGCCAGCAGCTTCGCGCAGATTTCCTACAATGAGCAGTTCTTC.

V and J are TRBV7-3 and TRBJ2-5, with D unclear. Per the germline V gene, CDR1 is SGHTA and CDR2 is FQGTGA. The germline V and J ends were trimmed by 5 bases and 0 bases, with 7 bases remaining between them. The CDR3 runs 13 residues. CDR3 sequence: CASSIRDQETQYF. CDR3 sequence (DNA): TGTGCCAGCAGCATCCGGGACCAAGAGACCCAGTACTTC.

This clonotype was counted a few times. The CDR3 DNA sequence: TGTGCCAGCAGTGACCGGGACAGGTACACAGATACGCAGTATTTT. Amino acid sequence: CASSDRDRYTDTQYF. The rearrangement uses TRBV12-3 or TRBV12-4 and TRBJ2-3, with 8 bases lining up with TRBD1. V dropped 5 bases and J dropped 2; count of bases not matched to a gene: 6. The CDR3 contains 15 residues.

The J gene is TRBJ2-7, the V gene TRBV13; no definite D call. V shed 1 base and J shed 4 bases, with 17 bases lying between them. This CDR3 has 16 amino acids. Germline loops: CDR1 PRHDT, CDR2 FYEKMQ (reference sequence). The CDR3 nucleotides are TGTGCCAGCAGCTTAGAAAGGCACCAAGATCTTTACGAGCAGTACTTC. Its translation: CASSLERHQDLYEQYF.

This clonotype was seen a handful of times. The rearrangement links TRBV7-2 to TRBJ2-7, with D unresolved. V lost 3 bases, J lost 2 bases, and 8 bases lay in between. Germline assignment: CDR1 SGHTA and CDR2 FQGNSA. CDR3 length: 13 amino acids. The CDR3: CASSFGVAYEQYF. The CDR3, as DNA: TGTGCCAGCAGCTTTGGAGTTGCCTACGAGCAGTACTTC.

This chain uses TRBV5-4 with TRBJ2-5, with D perhaps TRBD2 (5 bases). V lost 0 bases and J lost 7, with 10 bases in between. This CDR3 spans 13 amino acids. The V gene's germline CDR1 is SGHNT and CDR2 YYREEE (reference sequence). CDR3 residues: CASSLGNEGTQYF. DNA of the CDR3: TGTGCCAGCAGCTTGGGGAACGAGGGGACCCAGTACTTC.

This clonotype was seen more than once but under ten times. J is TRBJ2-5 and V is TRBV7-8, with D perhaps matching TRBD2 (5 bases). In germline, CDR1 is SGHVS, CDR2 FQNEAQ. V was trimmed by 4 bases and J by 1 base, leaving 13 bases between them. The CDR3 sequence is 15 residues long. The CDR3 loop is CASSSHGGTQETQYF. In DNA, the CDR3 is TGTGCCAGCAGCTCCCATGGAGGAACCCAAGAGACCCAGTACTTC.

V gene TRBV9 combines with J gene TRBJ2-5; the match to TRBD1 covers 7 bases. The CDR3 has 14 amino acids. With V trimmed by 4 bases and J by 3 bases, 6 bases remained unmatched. Germline CDR1 reads SGDLS; CDR2 reads YYNGEE. CDR3 DNA: TGTGCCAGCAGCTCCCACAGGGGCGAAGAGACCCAGTACTTC. This translates into CASSSHRGEETQYF.

This clonotype was counted a few times. V usage is TRBV7-9 and J usage is TRBJ1-1; weak D call: TRBD1 (5 bases). Germline lookup yields CDR1 SEHNR and CDR2 FQNEAQ (reference sequence). The V end lost 5 bases, the J end lost 4 bases, and 14 bases lay between the germline ends. The CDR3 is made up of 14 amino acids. The CDR3 bases are TGTGCCAGCAGCGTTCAGAGCGGGGGCACTGAAGCTTTCTTT. Translated, it gives CASSVQSGGTEAFF.

This clonotype has ten or more counts. V and J are TRBV12-3 or TRBV12-4 and TRBJ2-1, with 9 nucleotides matching TRBD2. The ends lost 4 bases at V and 8 bases at J; junction bases unmatched: 9. The CDR3 totals 15 residues. The CDR3 sequence is CASSSGGGAKDEQFF. The CDR3 region has the DNA TGTGCCAGCAGTTCCGGCGGGGGGGCCAAGGATGAGCAGTTCTTC.

This clonotype turned up a few times. The rearrangement uses TRBV5-1 and TRBJ2-7; 8 bases fit TRBD2. The CDR3 loop spans 13 amino acids. With 0 bases clipped from V and 5 bases from J, the junction kept 1 base outside the gene matches. Per germline, CDR1 SGHRS and CDR2 YFSETQ. CDR3 region: CASSLELADEQYF. CDR3 nucleotides: TGCGCCAGCAGCTTGGAACTAGCGGACGAGCAGTACTTC.

This clonotype was counted only a few times. The chain has TRBV29-1 and TRBJ2-4, with D tentatively TRBD2 (6 bases). Germline lookup yields CDR1 SQVTM and CDR2 ANQGSEA. The length of the CDR3 is 17 residues. Trimming pared 4 bases from V and 15 bases from J, leaving 34 bases between. The CDR3, as DNA: TGCAGCGTTGGCTCTGGGGTCGGAGCCGGAGATTACGGGAGTCGGTACTTC. This sequence encodes CSVGSGVGAGDYGSRYF.

This clonotype was seen more than once but under ten times. The rearrangement joins TRBV6-5 to TRBJ2-7, with a weak D call TRBD1 (5 bases). From germline, CDR1 is MNHEY and CDR2 SVGAGI. The germline V and J ends were trimmed by 0 bases and 6 bases, with 15 bases remaining between them. There are 15 residues in the CDR3. CDR3 protein: CASSYSTWGTGEQYV. CDR3 in DNA: TGTGCCAGCAGTTACTCGACTTGGGGTACAGGCGAGCAGTACGTC.

The CDR3 here is CSANDPGQGGTEAFF. For the CDR3, the DNA is TGCAGTGCAAATGACCCGGGACAGGGGGGGACTGAAGCTTTCTTT. The chain recombines TRBV20-1 with TRBJ1-1; 11 bases align to TRBD1. J lost 5 bases, V lost 6 bases, and 11 bases had no gene match. Germline CDR1 reads DFQATT; CDR2 reads SNEGSKA (reference sequence). CDR3 size: 15 residues.

This clonotype has just a few counts. The chain is built from TRBV7-9 and TRBJ2-5; 8 bases map to TRBD1. The CDR3 extends over 15 amino acids. The germline V gene has CDR1 SEHNR and CDR2 FQNEAQ (reference sequence). Germline trimming cut 5 bases from V and 5 bases from J; bases unmatched to any gene: 10. This chain's CDR3 is CASSTRQGLWETQYF. In nucleotides, the CDR3 is TGTGCCAGCAGCACCCGACAGGGGTTGTGGGAGACCCAGTACTTC.

This clonotype showed up many times. The rearrangement uses TRBV7-9 and TRBJ2-2; D gene unclear. Germline V gives CDR1 SEHNR, CDR2 FQNEAQ (reference sequence). The V and J ends lost 5 bases and 3 bases respectively, with 4 bases between them. The CDR3 covers 12 residues. The CDR3 DNA reads as TGTGCCAGCAGCCCTTACACCGGGGAGCTGTTTTTT. Protein: CASSPYTGELFF. Full variable domain (rest looked up from reference TRBV7-9 and TRBJ2-2): DTGVSQNPRHKITKRGQNVTFRCDPISEHNRLYWYRQTLGQGPEFLTYFQNEAQLEKSRLLSDRFSAERPKGSFSTLEIQRTEQGDSAMYLCASSPYTGELFFGEGSRLTVL.

The chain recombines TRBV11-2 with TRBJ2-1, with no clear D. CDR1 and CDR2 from the germline V gene are SGHAT and FQNNGV. This CDR3 region has 13 residues. The V end was cut by 2 bases, the J end by 5 bases, with 7 bases between. As DNA, the CDR3 is TGTGCCAGCAGCTTATATAATGACAATGAGCAGTTCTTC. This gives the protein CASSLYNDNEQFF.

The chain couples TRBV6-1 to TRBJ2-7; 7 bases align to TRBD1. V was pared by 6 bases and J by 5 bases, with 13 bases of the junction left unmatched. The CDR3 is made up of 15 amino acids. Germline V gives CDR1 MNHNS, CDR2 SASEGT. CDR3 bases: TGTGCCAGCAGGCCCGGGACAGCGTCACCGGACGAGCAGTACGTC. The encoded protein is CASRPGTASPDEQYV.

In its sample, this clonotype was seen once. Written as DNA, the CDR3 is TGTGCCAGCAGGCCAGGGGGAACTGGAAACACCATATATTTT. It codes for CASRPGGTGNTIYF. This chain joins TRBV7-9 and TRBJ1-3; 7 nucleotides agree with TRBD1. The V gene's germline CDR1 is SEHNR and CDR2 FQNEAQ (reference sequence). This CDR3 is built from 14 residues. The trim removed 6 bases at V and 2 bases at J, leaving 4 bases unmatched.